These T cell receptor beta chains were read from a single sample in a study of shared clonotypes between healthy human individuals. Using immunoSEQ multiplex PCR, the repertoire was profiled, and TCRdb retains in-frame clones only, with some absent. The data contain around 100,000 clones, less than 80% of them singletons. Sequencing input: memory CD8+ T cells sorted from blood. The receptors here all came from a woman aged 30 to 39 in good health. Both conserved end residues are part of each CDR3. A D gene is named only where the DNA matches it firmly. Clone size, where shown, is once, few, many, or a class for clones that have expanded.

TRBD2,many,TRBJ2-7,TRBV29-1,CSVVGAGAGNEQYF,TGCAGCGTTGTAGGAGCGGGAGCGGGAAACGAGCAGTACTTC
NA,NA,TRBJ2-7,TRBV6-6,CASSYLAVSSYEQYF,TGTGCCAGCAGTTACTTGGCGGTGAGCTCCTACGAGCAGTACTTC
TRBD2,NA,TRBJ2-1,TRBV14,CASSLVAGVSNEQFF,TGTGCCAGCAGCCTGGTAGCGGGAGTCAGCAATGAGCAGTTCTTC
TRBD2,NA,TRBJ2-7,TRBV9,CASSATPRSGEYEQYF,TGTGCCAGCAGCGCCACCCCTCGGAGCGGGGAGTACGAGCAGTACTTC
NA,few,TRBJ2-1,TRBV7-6,CASSLDRNSYNEQFF,TGTGCCAGCAGCTTAGACCGGAACTCCTACAATGAGCAGTTCTTC
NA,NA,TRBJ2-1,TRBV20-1,CSARDSHEQFF,TGCAGTGCTAGAGATTCCCATGAGCAGTTCTTC
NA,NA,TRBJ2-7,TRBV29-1,CSVASGDGSEQYF,TGCAGCGTCGCCTCAGGGGACGGTAGCGAGCAGTACTTC
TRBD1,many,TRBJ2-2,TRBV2,CASSEWNRGGGELFF,TGTGCCAGCAGTGAATGGAACAGGGGTGGCGGGGAGCTGTTTTTT
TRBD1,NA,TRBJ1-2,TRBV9,CASSVVTGEGYTF,TGTGCCAGCAGCGTAGTTACAGGGGAAGGCTACACCTTC
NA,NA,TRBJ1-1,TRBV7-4,CASSLVQGTGQNEAFF,TGTGCCAGCAGCTTAGTACAGGGTACCGGACAAAATGAAGCTTTCTTT
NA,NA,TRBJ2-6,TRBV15,CATSRGDSSGANVLTF,TGTGCCACCAGCAGAGGCGACAGCTCTGGGGCCAACGTCCTGACTTTC
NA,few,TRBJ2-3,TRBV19,CASRDFGTDTQYF,TGTGCCTCACGGGACTTTGGCACAGATACGCAGTATTTT
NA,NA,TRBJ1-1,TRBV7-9,CASSLVSGGRTEAFF,TGTGCCAGCAGCTTAGTATCCGGGGGCCGTACTGAAGCTTTCTTT
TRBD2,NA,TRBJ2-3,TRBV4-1,CASSPTGLANTDTQYF,TGCGCCAGCAGCCCTACGGGACTAGCCAACACAGATACGCAGTATTTT
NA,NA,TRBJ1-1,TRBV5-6,CASSLLNTEAFF,TGTGCCAGCAGCTTGCTGAACACTGAAGCTTTCTTT
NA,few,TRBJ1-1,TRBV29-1,CSVDSQGMDTEAFF,TGCAGCGTTGACAGTCAAGGAATGGACACTGAAGCTTTCTTT
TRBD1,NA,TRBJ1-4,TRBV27,CASSTRQGLNEKLFF,TGTGCCAGCAGTACTAGACAGGGGTTAAATGAAAAACTGTTTTTT
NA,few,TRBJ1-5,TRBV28,CASSPIDRDNQPQHF,TGTGCCAGCAGCCCTATTGACAGAGACAATCAGCCCCAGCATTTT
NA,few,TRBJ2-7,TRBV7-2,CASSPALDGSSYEQYF,TGTGCCAGCAGCCCCGCCCTTGACGGGAGTAGTTACGAGCAGTACTTC
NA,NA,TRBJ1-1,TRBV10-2,CASSESSSLLDEAFF,TGCGCCAGCAGTGAGTCGAGCAGTTTGCTCGATGAAGCTTTCTTT
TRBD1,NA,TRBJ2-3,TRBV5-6,CASSYTGTALTDTQYF,TGTGCCAGCAGCTACACCGGGACAGCCCTCACAGATACGCAGTATTTT
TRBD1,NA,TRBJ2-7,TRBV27,CASSSGQGPYEQYF,TGTGCCAGCAGTTCGGGACAGGGACCATACGAGCAGTACTTC
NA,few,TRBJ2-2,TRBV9,CASKASATGELFF,TGTGCCAGCAAAGCGAGCGCGACCGGGGAGCTGTTTTTT
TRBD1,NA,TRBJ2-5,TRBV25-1,CASSDDRGQRETQYF,TGTGCCAGCAGTGATGACAGGGGGCAGAGAGAGACCCAGTACTTC
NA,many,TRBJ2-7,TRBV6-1,CASSQQGPPGEQYF,TGTGCCAGCAGCCAACAGGGTCCCCCAGGAGAGCAGTACTTC
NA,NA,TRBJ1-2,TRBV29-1,CSVVGDYGYTF,TGCAGCGTTGTGGGGGACTATGGCTACACCTTC
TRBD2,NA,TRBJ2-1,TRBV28,CASSTRPGREEQFF,TGTGCCAGCAGTACAAGGCCGGGGCGGGAGGAGCAGTTCTTC
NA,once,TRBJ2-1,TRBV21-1,CASSKAVLGLAAYNEQFF,TGTGCCAGCAGCAAAGCGGTTCTCGGACTAGCGGCCTACAATGAGCAGTTCTTC
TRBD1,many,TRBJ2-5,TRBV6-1,CASSEGTGGLETQYF,TGTGCCAGCAGTGAAGGGACAGGGGGCTTGGAGACCCAGTACTTC
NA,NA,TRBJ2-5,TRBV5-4,CASSLEDRETQYF,TGTGCCAGCAGCTTGGAGGACAGAGAGACCCAGTACTTC
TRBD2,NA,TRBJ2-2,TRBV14,CASSRRREVLTGELFF,TGTGCCAGCAGCCGGAGGCGGGAGGTTTTAACCGGGGAGCTGTTTTTT
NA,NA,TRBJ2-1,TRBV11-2,CASSLYPNDPYNEQFF,TGTGCCAGCAGCTTATACCCTAATGACCCTTACAATGAGCAGTTCTTC
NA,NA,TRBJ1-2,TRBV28,CAGGGAYGYTF,TGTGCTGGGGGGGGCGCCTATGGCTACACCTTC
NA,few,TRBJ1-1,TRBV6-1,CASSGFNVVTVTEAFF,TGTGCCAGCAGTGGGTTTAACGTGGTAACGGTCACTGAAGCTTTCTTT
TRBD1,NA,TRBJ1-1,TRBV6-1,CASSEGDRGPTEAFF,TGTGCCAGCAGTGAAGGAGACAGGGGGCCCACTGAAGCTTTCTTT
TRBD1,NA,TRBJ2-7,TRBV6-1,CASSDQEGQGASEEYF,TGTGCCAGCAGTGATCAAGAGGGACAGGGGGCATCAGAGGAGTACTTC
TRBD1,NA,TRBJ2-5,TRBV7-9,CASRPKGQGDQETQYF,TGTGCCAGCAGACCAAAAGGACAGGGCGACCAAGAGACCCAGTACTTC
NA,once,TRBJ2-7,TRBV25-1,CASSPDPGTSTTDEQYF,TGTGCCAGCAGTCCGGACCCCGGGACATCTACGACGGACGAGCAGTACTTC
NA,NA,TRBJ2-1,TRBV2,CASSEVGGRNEQFF,TGTGCCAGCAGTGAAGTCGGGGGTCGGAATGAGCAGTTCTTC
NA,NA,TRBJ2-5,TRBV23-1,CASIKQGQETQYF,TGCGCCAGCATCAAACAGGGACAAGAGACCCAGTACTTC
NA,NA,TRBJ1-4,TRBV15,CATSRDQAENEKLFF,TGTGCCACCAGCAGAGATCAGGCAGAAAATGAAAAACTGTTTTTT
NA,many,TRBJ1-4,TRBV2,CASRDPRDTEERTNEKLFF,TGTGCCAGCAGGGACCCCCGGGACACCGAAGAAAGGACTAATGAAAAACTGTTTTTT
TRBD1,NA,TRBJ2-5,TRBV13,CASSLVQGARQETQYF,TGTGCCAGCAGCCTAGTACAGGGGGCACGCCAAGAGACCCAGTACTTC
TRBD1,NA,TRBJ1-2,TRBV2,CASTEGAGGYTF,TGTGCCAGCACCGAGGGGGCGGGGGGCTACACCTTC